A single sample is the source of the 19 T cell receptor beta chains below, sequenced in a study of OX40 agonist ivuxolimab in advanced cancers. Using immunoSEQ multiplex PCR, the repertoire was profiled, and TCRdb retains in-frame clones only, with some absent. The profile covers around 95,000 clones, with approximately 93% appearing a single time and about 0.27% taken by the ten largest. This sample comprised CD4+ or CD8+ T cells sorted from blood, obtained in a trial of the OX40 agonist ivuxolimab. The receptor set was obtained from an adult with an advanced solid tumor such as melanoma, head and neck, liver or kidney cancer.

This clone was recorded only once. V is TRBV6-1 and J is TRBJ1-5; no reliable D call. This CDR3 has 14 amino acids. The germline V gene has CDR1 MNHNS and CDR2 SASEGT. The V gene lost 7 bases and the J gene lost 0 bases, with 10 bases spanning the gap. The CDR3 coding sequence is TGTGCCAGCACACGGGCTTATAGCAATCAGCCCCAGCATTTT. Protein sequence: CASTRAYSNQPQHF.

This chain connects TRBV7-2 to TRBJ1-5; 9 bases map to TRBD1. This CDR3 has 15 amino acids. Looked up from germline, CDR1 is SGHTA and CDR2 is FQGNSA. The junction had 2 bases not matched to a gene; V was cut back by 4 bases and J by 1 base. The CDR3 reads CASSSGQGSNQPQHF. The CDR3 DNA follows: TGTGCCAGCAGCTCAGGACAGGGGAGCAATCAGCCCCAGCATTTT.

This chain connects TRBV5-1 to TRBJ2-1, with 7 bases lining up with TRBD2. V lost 5 bases to trimming and J lost 7 bases; unmatched junction nucleotides: 9. In germline, CDR1 is SGHRS, CDR2 YFSETQ. The CDR3 has 14 residues. The CDR3 region has the DNA TGCGCCAGCAGTTTAACCGGGACTACTAATGAGCAGTTCTTC. Amino acid sequence: CASSLTGTTNEQFF.

The chain has TRBV5-1 and TRBJ2-3; unclear D gene. CDR1 is SGHRS, CDR2 YFSETQ, per germline. V was shortened by 4 bases and J by 0 bases, with 6 bases between the two germline ends. The CDR3 is 13 residues long. CDR3 bases: TGCGCCAGCAGCCCGGCCAGCACAGATACGCAGTATTTT. This gives the protein CASSPASTDTQYF.

The chain is built from TRBV28 and TRBJ1-5; D is ambiguous. Trimming pared 5 bases from V and 1 base from J, leaving 15 bases between. Per the germline V gene, CDR1 is MDHEN and CDR2 is SYDVKM. The CDR3 is 16 amino acids. The CDR3 DNA sequence: TGTGCCAGCAGTCCCGAATACTTCATGAGCAATCAGCCCCAGCATTTT. Its translation is CASSPEYFMSNQPQHF.

The rearrangement joins TRBV28 to TRBJ1-2, with TRBD1 as a possible D gene (5 bases). Looked up from germline, CDR1 is MDHEN and CDR2 is SYDVKM. The CDR3 has 14 amino acids. Trimming removed 5 bases at V and 5 bases at J, with 15 bases between. This chain's CDR3 is CASSLPTTAYGYTF. CDR3 nucleotide sequence: TGTGCCAGCAGTCTCCCAACGACAGCATATGGCTACACCTTC.

V and J are TRBV6-4 and TRBJ2-3; 7 nucleotides line up with TRBD1. V was pared by 0 bases and J by 7 bases, with 4 bases of the junction left unmatched. There are 14 residues in the CDR3. Germline V lookup: CDR1 MRHNA, CDR2 SNTAGT. As DNA, the CDR3 is TGTGCCAGCAGTGACTCGAACAGGGGATATACGCAGTATTTT. Protein sequence: CASSDSNRGYTQYF.

This chain uses TRBV6-1 with TRBJ1-5; 8 positions agree with TRBD1. V shed 4 bases and J 3 bases; nucleotides not matched to a gene: 14. CDR3 length: 18 residues. CDR1 is MNHNS, CDR2 SASEGT, per germline. This CDR3 reads CASSVPGGLLYFNQPQHF. The CDR3 coding sequence is TGTGCCAGCAGTGTTCCAGGGGGCCTCCTTTACTTCAATCAGCCCCAGCATTTT.

The rearrangement uses TRBV6-5 and TRBJ2-7; the match to TRBD1 covers 7 bases. The ends lost 6 bases at V and 7 bases at J; junction bases unmatched: 15. Germline values: CDR1 MNHEY, CDR2 SVGAGI. This CDR3 is 15 amino acids long. In DNA, the CDR3 is TGTGCCAGCAGCCCGACCGGGACAGAACGTTGGGAGCAGTACTTC. Its translation is CASSPTGTERWEQYF.

The genes are TRBV6-6 and TRBJ2-5; D is ambiguous. Germline V gene sequence: CDR1 MNHNY, CDR2 SVGAGI (reference sequence). V was cut by 7 bases and J by 2 bases, with 11 bases left in between. This CDR3 has 13 residues. CDR3 in DNA: TGTGCCAGCACCATCCGGGCTCAAGAGACCCAGTACTTC. Translated: CASTIRAQETQYF.

The chain carries TRBV30 and TRBJ1-5; D is unclear. V lost 1 base, J lost 5 bases, and 6 bases lay in between. From germline, CDR1 is GTSNPN and CDR2 SVGIG (reference sequence). This CDR3 region has 12 residues. CDR3 sequence reads: CAWSGPDQPQHF. CDR3 DNA: TGTGCCTGGAGTGGACCGGATCAGCCCCAGCATTTT.

The chain carries TRBV15 and TRBJ1-5; 7 positions match TRBD1. Trimming at V came to 0 bases and at J to 6 bases, leaving 11 bases not matched to a gene. Per the germline V gene, CDR1 is LNHNV and CDR2 is YYDKDF (reference sequence). The CDR3 has 17 amino acids. The CDR3 DNA is TGTGCCACCAGCAGAGATTGGCCAGGGGGGACCCGTCAGCCCCAGCATTTT. This gives the protein CATSRDWPGGTRQPQHF.

The V and J genes are TRBV4-2 and TRBJ1-1, with 10 bases aligning to TRBD1. V shed 4 bases and J 5 bases; nucleotides not matched to a gene: 4. Germline V gene lookup returns CDR1 LGHNA and CDR2 YNFKEQ. The CDR3 covers 14 residues. The CDR3 nucleotides read TGTGCCAGCAGCCTTCGGGACAGGGGTACTGAAGCTTTCTTT. This gives the protein CASSLRDRGTEAFF.

Concerning this clone: The same CDR3 is also encoded by other DNA sequences in this sample. The chain joins TRBV30 to TRBJ1-5; D is unclear. CDR1 GTSNPN and CDR2 SVGIG come from the germline V gene (reference sequence). The ends were cut back, 2 bases at V and 4 bases at J, with 6 bases in the middle. This CDR3 comprises 12 residues. CDR3 protein: CAWSKRNQPQHF. For the CDR3, the DNA is TGTGCCTGGAGTAAGAGAAATCAGCCCCAGCATTTT.

This chain uses TRBV5-5 with TRBJ2-7; D is unresolved. Germline lookup yields CDR1 SGHKS and CDR2 YYEKEE (reference sequence). Trimming left V 0 bases short and J 6 bases short, with 4 bases between. The CDR3 loop spans 11 amino acids. Here the CDR3 reads CASSLDGEQYV. As DNA, the CDR3 is TGTGCCAGCAGCTTGGATGGCGAGCAGTACGTC.

This clone was counted a single time. The V call is TRBV6-5, the J call TRBJ1-3; D is undetermined. The V gene lost 6 bases and the J gene lost 4 bases, with 13 bases spanning the gap. The germline V gene encodes CDR1 MNHEY and CDR2 SVGAGI. The CDR3 has 14 residues. Here the CDR3 DNA reads TGTGCCAGCAGAAACCCGGTTGACGGAAACACCATATATTTT. This encodes CASRNPVDGNTIYF.

The J gene is TRBJ2-7, the V gene TRBV6-5; D is undetermined. Germline V gives CDR1 MNHEY, CDR2 SVGAGI. The V end was cut by 0 bases, the J end by 1 base, with 13 bases between. This CDR3 contains 16 residues. CDR3 nucleotides: TGTGCCAGCAGTTACTCGTTGGCCGTCAGGTCCTACGAGCAGTACTTC. Translated, it gives CASSYSLAVRSYEQYF.

The chain combines TRBV9 with TRBJ1-3, with 7 bases aligning to TRBD1. This CDR3 has 15 amino acids. The germline gives CDR1 SGDLS, CDR2 YYNGEE. The V gene end was trimmed by 4 bases and the J gene end by 0 bases; junction bases not matched to a gene: 4. The CDR3 DNA is TGTGCCAGCAGCCTAGACAGGGCCTCTGGAAACACCATATATTTT. Translation gives CASSLDRASGNTIYF.

This sequence joins TRBV4-2 and TRBJ2-7; TRBD1 agrees at 8 bases. V was pared by 1 base and J by 4 bases, with 0 bases of the junction left unmatched. The CDR3 is 13 amino acids. Looked up from germline, CDR1 is LGHNA and CDR2 is YNFKEQ. CDR3: CASSQGDRYEQYF. As DNA, the CDR3 is TGTGCCAGCAGCCAAGGGGACAGGTACGAGCAGTACTTC.